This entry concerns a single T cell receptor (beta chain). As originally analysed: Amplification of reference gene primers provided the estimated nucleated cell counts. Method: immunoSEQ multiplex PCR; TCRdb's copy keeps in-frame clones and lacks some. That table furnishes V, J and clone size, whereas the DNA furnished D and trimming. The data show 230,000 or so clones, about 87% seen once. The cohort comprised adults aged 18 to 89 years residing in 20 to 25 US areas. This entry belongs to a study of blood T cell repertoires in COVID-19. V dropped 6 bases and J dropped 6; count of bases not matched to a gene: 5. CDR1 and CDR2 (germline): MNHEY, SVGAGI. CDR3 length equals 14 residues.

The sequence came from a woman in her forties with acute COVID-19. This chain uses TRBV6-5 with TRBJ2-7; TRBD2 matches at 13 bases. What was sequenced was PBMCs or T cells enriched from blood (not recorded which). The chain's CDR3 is CASSTSGGALEQYF. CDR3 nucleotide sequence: TGTGCCAGCAGCACTAGCGGGGGGGCTCTCGAGCAGTACTTC.